These 24 T cell receptor beta chains originate from one sample sequenced in a study of OX40 agonist ivuxolimab in advanced cancers. The data were produced by immunoSEQ multiplex PCR, yet TCRdb's version contains in-frame clones alone and is incomplete. Among more than 60,000 clones, about 81% were seen once, and the ten largest hold less than 5.5%. The specimen was CD4+ or CD8+ T cells sorted from blood, collected in a trial of the OX40 agonist ivuxolimab. These receptors all come from an adult with an advanced solid tumor such as melanoma, head and neck, liver or kidney cancer.

This chain joins TRBV6-5 and TRBJ1-2; 7 bases line up with TRBD1. This CDR3 has 15 amino acids. The V gene's germline CDR1 is MNHEY and CDR2 SVGAGI. V was clipped by 5 bases and J by 0 bases; unmatched bases: 6. The CDR3 DNA reads TGTGCCAGCAGTCTGACAGGGCAAGCTAACTATGGCTACACCTTC. It encodes CASSLTGQANYGYTF.

The chain is built from TRBV11-2 and TRBJ2-2; 7 positions agree with TRBD1. The CDR3 runs 15 residues. Germline V gene lookup returns CDR1 SGHAT and CDR2 FQNNGV. Trimming took 5 bases from V and 4 from J; bases not matched to a gene: 7. CDR3 loop: CASSGRQGFTGELFF. Written as DNA, the CDR3 is TGTGCCAGCAGCGGGCGACAGGGCTTCACCGGGGAGCTGTTTTTT.

The gene calls are TRBV29-1 and TRBJ1-5; D is ambiguous. This CDR3 is built from 13 residues. In germline, CDR1 is SQVTM, CDR2 ANQGSEA. V dropped 4 bases and J dropped 3 bases, with 10 bases sitting between them. For the CDR3, the DNA is TGCAGCGTTGGAAACAGCTACAATCAGCCCCAGCATTTT. It specifies CSVGNSYNQPQHF.

V is TRBV6-5 and J is TRBJ2-7, with 11 bases aligning to TRBD2. Germline CDR1 and CDR2: MNHEY and SVGAGI. CDR3 length equals 14 residues. V lost 6 bases and J lost 6; bases outside the gene matches: 7. CDR3 DNA sequence: TGTGCCAGCAGCTTAGCGGGGGGGATGCGCGAGCAGTACTTC. This gives the protein CASSLAGGMREQYF.

The V call is TRBV7-9, the J call TRBJ1-4; D ambiguous. Germline V gene lookup returns CDR1 SEHNR and CDR2 FQNEAQ (reference sequence). This CDR3 is built from 15 residues. Trimming took off 0 bases at V and 7 bases at J, with 12 bases between the two ends. CDR3 loop: CASSLALGRAEKLFF. CDR3 coding DNA: TGTGCCAGCAGCTTAGCGCTAGGGAGGGCTGAAAAACTGTTTTTT.

The chain has TRBV5-6 and TRBJ1-3; TRBD1 might be the D (6 bases). Germline CDR1 SGHDT, CDR2 YYEEEE. The CDR3 spans 15 residues. The ends were cut back, 0 bases at V and 8 bases at J, with 15 bases in the middle. The CDR3 DNA reads TGTGCCAGCAGCTTGGTCGGGGGCAGGTCGGACACCATATATTTT. Translation gives CASSLVGGRSDTIYF.

The chain couples TRBV4-1 to TRBJ1-3, with D unresolved. Germline CDR1 reads MGHRA; CDR2 reads YSYEKL. V was pared by 7 bases and J by 7 bases, with 20 bases between. This CDR3 has 15 amino acids. The CDR3 region is CASIKDRRPRNTIYF. CDR3 coding DNA: TGCGCCAGCATTAAGGACCGCCGCCCACGGAACACCATATATTTT.

This chain connects TRBV11-3 to TRBJ2-3, with 7 bases aligning to TRBD2. V lost 3 bases to trimming and J lost 0 bases; unmatched junction nucleotides: 6. Looked up from germline, CDR1 is SGHNT and CDR2 is YENEEA. The CDR3 runs 16 residues. CDR3 amino acids: CASSFMSGVSTDTQYF. CDR3 DNA sequence: TGTGCCAGCAGCTTCATGAGCGGGGTTAGCACAGATACGCAGTATTTT.

A note on this clone: The same CDR3 arises from other DNA sequences in this sample as well. The CDR3 DNA reads as TGTGCCAGCAGTGGCAAGGGTGCTCGCACAGATACGCAGTATTTT. It codes for CASSGKGARTDTQYF. V usage is TRBV25-1 and J usage is TRBJ2-3; D gene unclear. Per germline, CDR1 MGHDK and CDR2 SYGVNS. The V gene lost 4 bases and the J gene lost 1 base, with 12 bases spanning the gap. CDR3 size: 15 residues.

The chain links TRBV5-1 to TRBJ1-1; D is possibly TRBD1 (6 bases). Between the trimmed V and J ends, which lost 4 bases and 0 bases, there was a span of 10 bases. In germline, CDR1 is SGHRS, CDR2 YFSETQ. The CDR3 is made up of 14 amino acids. As DNA, the CDR3 is TGCGCCAGCAGCACGGGACAATTGAACACTGAAGCTTTCTTT. Protein sequence: CASSTGQLNTEAFF. The whole variable domain, remainder taken from reference TRBV5-1 and TRBJ1-1, is KAGVTQTPRYLIKTRGQQVTLSCSPISGHRSVSWYQQTPGQGLQFLFEYFSETQRNKGNFPGRFSGRQFSNSRSEMNVSTLELGDSALYLCASSTGQLNTEAFFGQGTRLTVV.

This chain joins TRBV6-4 and TRBJ1-4; the D gene is possibly TRBD1 (5 bases). Between the trimmed V and J ends, which lost 6 bases and 1 base, there was a span of 12 bases. Germline CDR1 reads MRHNA; CDR2 reads SNTAGT. The CDR3 loop spans 15 amino acids. The CDR3 nucleotides are TGTGCCAGCAGCGCCCCAAGGGGAACTAATGAAAAACTGTTTTTT. Encoded protein: CASSAPRGTNEKLFF.

This chain joins TRBV4-1 and TRBJ1-2; 8 bases align to TRBD1. J gave up 3 bases and V 4 bases, and 10 bases lay outside the gene matches. CDR1 is MGHRA and CDR2 is YSYEKL in the germline V gene. The CDR3 contains 16 residues. Here the CDR3 reads CASSPYLAGGDYGYTF. CDR3 nucleotide sequence: TGCGCCAGCAGCCCTTACCTGGCAGGGGGCGACTATGGCTACACCTTC.

The chain couples TRBV9 to TRBJ1-3, with D possibly TRBD1 on 6 matching bases. V lost 3 bases, J lost 7 bases, and 20 bases lay in between. The CDR3 has 16 amino acids. Germline CDR1 SGDLS, CDR2 YYNGEE. The CDR3 DNA sequence: TGTGCCAGCAGCGCGGGAACAGGACAGTCTAGGAACACCATATATTTT. It encodes CASSAGTGQSRNTIYF.

J is TRBJ2-7 and V is TRBV30, with 8 positions matching TRBD1. The germline V gene encodes CDR1 GTSNPN and CDR2 SVGIG (reference sequence). The CDR3 runs to 13 residues. V lost 7 bases to trimming and J lost 5 bases; unmatched junction nucleotides: 10. The CDR3 reads CASTTRGHNEQYF. CDR3 DNA: TGTGCCTCCACCACCAGGGGGCACAACGAGCAGTACTTC.

The rearrangement links TRBV4-2 to TRBJ2-1, with 10 bases lining up with TRBD2. J lost 0 bases, V lost 3 bases, and 8 bases had no gene match. The CDR3 is made up of 18 amino acids. The V gene's germline CDR1 is LGHNA and CDR2 YNFKEQ. CDR3 sequence: CASSQEVSGRISYNEQFF. CDR3 nucleotides: TGTGCCAGCAGCCAGGAGGTTAGCGGGAGGATCTCCTACAATGAGCAGTTCTTC.

The J gene is TRBJ2-1, the V gene TRBV29-1, with TRBD2 identical over 13 bases. The V gene's germline CDR1 is SQVTM and CDR2 ANQGSEA. V shed 6 bases, J shed 9 bases, and the junction held 8 bases outside the gene matches. The CDR3 loop spans 14 amino acids. The CDR3 DNA reads as TGCAGCGTAGGACTAGCGGGAGTCCTGGGTGAGCAGTTCTTC. Encoded protein: CSVGLAGVLGEQFF.

The V gene is TRBV4-2, the J gene TRBJ2-3; 8 nucleotides line up with TRBD2. The V segment lost 0 bases and the J segment 4 bases; nucleotides outside the gene matches: 3. The CDR3 runs to 15 residues. The V gene's germline CDR1 is LGHNA and CDR2 YNFKEQ. The CDR3 DNA sequence: TGTGCCAGCAGCCAAGAGGTTAGCGGGGCAGATACGCAGTATTTT. Translation: CASSQEVSGADTQYF.

This clone was counted between two and nine times. The genes are TRBV4-2 and TRBJ2-6; TRBD1 matches at 7 bases. The length of the CDR3 is 16 residues. Germline-derived CDR1 and CDR2 are LGHNA and YNFKEQ. With 2 bases clipped from V and 2 bases from J, the junction kept 3 bases outside the gene matches. The CDR3 nucleotides read TGTGCCAGCAGCCAACGTACAGGGGCTGGGGCCAACGTCCTGACTTTC. Protein product: CASSQRTGAGANVLTF.

This chain connects TRBV6-4 to TRBJ2-3, with D perhaps TRBD2 (5 bases). This CDR3 comprises 16 residues. Looked up from germline, CDR1 is MRHNA and CDR2 is SNTAGT. Trimming took 0 bases from V and 4 from J, leaving 14 bases between them. The chain's CDR3 is CASSDSVGDTPDTQYF. The CDR3 DNA reads as TGTGCCAGCAGTGACTCTGTGGGAGACACCCCAGATACGCAGTATTTT.

This clone is labeled as medium-sized (0.01 to 0.1%). The V call is TRBV13, the J call TRBJ2-7; 7 bases map to TRBD2. CDR1 and CDR2 (germline): PRHDT, FYEKMQ (reference sequence). Unmatched junction bases numbered 6, after V lost 5 bases and J lost 2 bases. This CDR3 is 14 amino acids long. CDR3 loop: CASSRGRPTYEQYF. The CDR3 bases are TGTGCCAGCAGCCGCGGGAGACCTACCTACGAGCAGTACTTC. Filled out from reference TRBV13 and TRBJ2-7, the complete variable domain reads AAGVIQSPRHLIKEKRETATLKCYPIPRHDTVYWYQQGPGQDPQFLISFYEKMQSDKGSIPDRFSAQQFSDYHSELNMSSLELGDSALYFCASSRGRPTYEQYFGPGTRLTVT.

The genes are TRBV5-3 and TRBJ2-7; the D gene could be TRBD1 or TRBD2 (6 bases each). TRBV5-3 is identified as an open reading frame with a role that is uncertain. CDR3 size: 14 residues. The V gene lost 4 bases and the J gene lost 7 bases, with 18 bases spanning the gap. The CDR3 coding sequence is TGTGCCAGAAGCAAGAACGGGGGCTATGGAGAGCAGTACTTC. This codes for CARSKNGGYGEQYF.

This clone was observed a single time. The chain has TRBV18 and TRBJ2-7, with D possibly being TRBD2 (5 bases). The CDR3 covers 14 residues. V was pared by 3 bases and J by 3 bases, with 12 bases between. CDR1 and CDR2 from the germline V gene are KGHSH and LQKENI. The CDR3 loop reads CASSPAARGYEQYF. For the CDR3, the DNA is TGTGCCAGCTCACCCGCGGCTCGGGGCTACGAGCAGTACTTC.

The CDR3 DNA reads TGTGCCTGGAGTGTACGCGGGAACCAGCCCCAGCATTTT. Its protein is CAWSVRGNQPQHF. This chain connects TRBV30 to TRBJ1-5; D not certain. V was cut by 0 bases and J by 7 bases, with 10 bases left in between. This CDR3 has 13 amino acids. Germline-derived CDR1 and CDR2 are GTSNPN and SVGIG (reference sequence).

The V gene is TRBV28, the J gene TRBJ1-1; no definite D call. CDR1 and CDR2 from the germline V gene are MDHEN and SYDVKM. Trimming removed 6 bases at V and 1 base at J, with 12 bases between. The CDR3 spans 14 residues. The DNA of the CDR3 is TGTGCCAGCAGCCCCGACTACGAGAACACTGAAGCTTTCTTT. This codes for CASSPDYENTEAFF.